This T cell receptor beta chain was sequenced in a study of OX40 agonist ivuxolimab in advanced cancers. Here immunoSEQ multiplex PCR was the method, and the copy in TCRdb shows in-frame clones only, minus some. The repertoire consists of approximately 47,000 clones, with 88% occurring once and the leading ten covering under 10%. The germline CDR1 and CDR2 sequences are LNHDA and SQIVND (reference sequence). CDR3 size: 18 residues. V was clipped by 3 bases and J by 3 bases; unmatched bases: 9. This clonotype was obtained from an adult with an advanced solid tumor such as melanoma, head and neck, liver or kidney cancer. The sequencing here drew on CD4+ or CD8+ T cells sorted from blood, taken in a trial of the OX40 agonist ivuxolimab. The chain employs TRBV19 and TRBJ2-1; TRBD2 agrees at 12 bases. Here the CDR3 DNA reads TGTGCCAGTAGTATGACTAGCGGGAGCCAAGGTTTCTACAATGAGCAGTTCTTC. Encoded protein: CASSMTSGSQGFYNEQFF.